The 23 T cell receptor beta chains below all came from one sample that was sequenced in a study of blood T cell repertoires in COVID-19. Sequencing was performed with immunoSEQ multiplex PCR; in TCRdb, only in-frame clones are kept and a portion is missing. The sample has roughly 40,000 clones, around 85% seen once. The sequencing input was peripheral blood. The origin of the receptors is a human donor in a cohort sampled during active COVID-19.

The chain is built from TRBV9 and TRBJ1-1; possible D gene TRBD1, 5 bases. V dropped 1 base and J dropped 4 bases, with 8 bases sitting between them. The CDR3 runs 13 residues. CDR1 is SGDLS, CDR2 YYNGEE, per germline. The CDR3 spells CASSVFGGTEAFF. The CDR3 DNA reads as TGTGCCAGCAGCGTATTCGGGGGCACTGAAGCTTTCTTT.

Here the CDR3 DNA reads TGCGCCAGCAGCCCGACTAGCGCGGAATACAATGAGCAGTTCTTC. The encoded protein is CASSPTSAEYNEQFF. The J gene is TRBJ2-1, the V gene TRBV10-2; TRBD2 matches at 8 bases. V lost 6 bases and J lost 4; bases outside the gene matches: 8. The germline gives CDR1 WSHSY, CDR2 SAAADI. This CDR3 contains 15 residues.

This clone occurred a few times. CDR3 sequence reads: CASSSRAGGGLNEQFF. CDR3 in DNA: TGTGCCAGCAGCTCGCGGGCCGGGGGGGGTCTCAATGAGCAGTTCTTC. This sequence joins TRBV11-3 and TRBJ2-1, with 8 bases aligning to TRBD2. Germline V gene lookup returns CDR1 SGHNT and CDR2 YENEEA. CDR3 length: 16 residues. Unmatched junction bases numbered 11, after V lost 4 bases and J lost 6 bases.

V is TRBV6-6 and J is TRBJ2-3; the match to TRBD2 covers 8 bases. Trimming removed 7 bases from V and 2 bases from J; junction bases left unmatched: 8. This CDR3 is built from 15 residues. Germline lookup yields CDR1 MNHNY and CDR2 SVGAGI (reference sequence). DNA of the CDR3: TGTGCCAGCACCATAACTAGCGGCCCCACAGATACGCAGTATTTT. Its protein product is CASTITSGPTDTQYF.

The V call is TRBV7-2, the J call TRBJ1-5; tentatively, D is TRBD1 (6 bases). The germline V gene encodes CDR1 SGHTA and CDR2 FQGNSA. V lost 5 bases and J lost 3, with 14 bases in between. This CDR3 contains 15 residues. CDR3 residues: CASSKDSAVNQPQHF. The CDR3 DNA sequence: TGTGCCAGCAGCAAGGACAGCGCAGTCAATCAGCCCCAGCATTTT.

The CDR3 is CASSLSRGPNEQYF. The CDR3 DNA is TGTGCCAGCAGCTTAAGCAGGGGGCCGAACGAGCAGTACTTC. This sequence joins TRBV7-9 and TRBJ2-7, with TRBD1 matching over 8 bases. Looked up from germline, CDR1 is SEHNR and CDR2 is FQNEAQ (reference sequence). With 2 bases clipped from V and 5 bases from J, the junction kept 5 bases outside the gene matches. The CDR3 runs to 14 residues.

The chain links TRBV27 to TRBJ2-5; TRBD2 matches at 16 bases. After removal of 3 bases from V and 6 bases from J, the junction contained 7 bases not matched to a gene. This CDR3 has 17 amino acids. Germline lookup yields CDR1 MNHEY and CDR2 SMNVEV (reference sequence). The CDR3 sequence: CASSFGTSGGASKTQYF. DNA for the CDR3: TGTGCCAGCAGTTTCGGGACTAGCGGGGGGGCCTCAAAGACCCAGTACTTC.

This clone was seen a few times. The rearrangement links TRBV15 to TRBJ2-5; a possible D gene is TRBD2 (6 bases). CDR3 size: 16 residues. Trimming pared 2 bases from V and 4 bases from J, leaving 17 bases between. Germline assignment: CDR1 LNHNV and CDR2 YYDKDF (reference sequence). CDR3 coding DNA: TGTGCCACCAGCAGACCCGGGACTTCCGTTGGAGAGACCCAGTACTTC. Translating gives CATSRPGTSVGETQYF. Complete variable domain (other parts from reference TRBV15 and TRBJ2-5): DAMVIQNPRYQVTQFGKPVTLSCSQTLNHNVMYWYQQKSSQAPKLLFHYYDKDFNNEADTPDNFQSRRPNTSFCFLDIRSPGLGDTAMYLCATSRPGTSVGETQYFGPGTRLLVL.

V is TRBV28 and J is TRBJ1-2; TRBD1 matches at 7 bases. Germline CDR1 MDHEN, CDR2 SYDVKM. The CDR3 runs to 18 residues. The junction had 24 bases not matched to a gene; V was cut back by 6 bases and J by 8 bases. The CDR3 protein is CASSPDPGQSARALGYTF. The CDR3 bases are TGTGCCAGCAGCCCAGATCCGGGACAGAGCGCGCGTGCTTTGGGCTACACCTTC.

The genes are TRBV7-2 and TRBJ1-1; TRBD1 is a possible D gene (5 bases). Trimming removed 5 bases at V and 7 bases at J, with 14 bases between. The V gene's germline CDR1 is SGHTA and CDR2 FQGNSA. This CDR3 comprises 13 residues. The CDR3 sequence: CASSQGIKGEAFF. The CDR3 DNA reads as TGTGCCAGCAGCCAGGGAATAAAGGGTGAAGCTTTCTTT.

The V call is TRBV5-1, the J call TRBJ1-1; possibly TRBD1 for D (6 bases). Germline V lookup: CDR1 SGHRS, CDR2 YFSETQ. V was cut by 3 bases and J by 0 bases, with 15 bases left in between. The CDR3 sequence is 16 residues long. The CDR3 sequence is CASSSDSVTLNTEAFF. As DNA, the CDR3 is TGCGCCAGCAGCTCGGACAGCGTGACTCTGAACACTGAAGCTTTCTTT.

The J gene is TRBJ2-7, the V gene TRBV10-3, with TRBD1 matching over 12 bases. Germline loops: CDR1 ENHRY, CDR2 SYGVKD. V lost 8 bases to trimming and J lost 5 bases; unmatched junction nucleotides: 13. This CDR3 has 16 amino acids. DNA of the CDR3: TGTGCCATCTCCCCGGGACAGGGGGCCGGAGGGAACGAGCAGTACTTC. The encoded protein is CAISPGQGAGGNEQYF.

The genes are TRBV7-3 and TRBJ1-6, with TRBD1 matching 9 bases. Germline V gives CDR1 SGHTA, CDR2 FQGTGA. V was clipped by 6 bases and J by 7 bases; unmatched bases: 1. The CDR3 sequence is 13 residues long. This chain's CDR3 is CASRDRGNSPLHF. The CDR3 DNA is TGTGCCAGCAGGGACAGGGGCAATTCACCCCTCCACTTT. The full variable domain, its missing parts supplied by reference TRBV7-3 and TRBJ1-6, is GAGVSQTPSNKVTEKGKYVELRCDPISGHTALYWYRQSLGQGPEFLIYFQGTGAADDSGLPNDRFFAVRPEGSVSTLKIQRTERGDSAVYLCASRDRGNSPLHFGNGTRLTVT.

The table lists this clone with a few counts. The chain has TRBV28 and TRBJ2-7, with D tentatively TRBD1 (7 bases). The CDR3 totals 14 residues. Germline values: CDR1 MDHEN, CDR2 SYDVKM. The V end was cut by 9 bases, the J end by 2 bases, with 17 bases between. Written as DNA, the CDR3 is TGTGCCAGTACCCGGACAGGAGGGACCTACGAGCAGTACTTC. Protein sequence: CASTRTGGTYEQYF.

The chain combines TRBV7-2 with TRBJ1-1; maybe TRBD1 (6 bases). Germline V lookup: CDR1 SGHTA, CDR2 FQGNSA. The CDR3 totals 14 residues. The germline V and J ends were trimmed by 2 bases and 3 bases, with 10 bases remaining between them. This CDR3 is CASSLHQGYTEAFF. In DNA, the CDR3 is TGTGCCAGCAGCTTACACCAGGGGTACACTGAAGCTTTCTTT.

This chain joins TRBV6-2 or TRBV6-3 and TRBJ2-7; 9 bases map to TRBD1. Germline-derived CDR1 and CDR2 are MNHEY and SVGEGT. The CDR3 extends over 16 amino acids. V lost 2 bases and J lost 5; bases outside the gene matches: 10. CDR3 nucleotides: TGTGCCAGCAGTTACGGTTCCGGGACAGGGCTCAACGAGCAGTACTTC. Amino acids: CASSYGSGTGLNEQYF.

V usage is TRBV4-2 and J usage is TRBJ2-5, with TRBD2 matching 10 bases. The CDR3 covers 18 residues. Per germline, CDR1 LGHNA and CDR2 YNFKEQ. The J segment lost 0 bases and the V segment lost 0 bases, leaving 7 bases of the junction unmatched. Here the CDR3 reads CASSQDPASGGYQETQYF. The CDR3 bases are TGTGCCAGCAGCCAAGATCCGGCTAGCGGGGGATACCAAGAGACCCAGTACTTC.

J is TRBJ1-3 and V is TRBV7-9; D not resolved. V lost 1 base and J lost 6, with 13 bases in between. CDR1 and CDR2 (germline): SEHNR, FQNEAQ (reference sequence). The CDR3 contains 15 residues. The CDR3 nucleotides are TGTGCCAGCAGCTTAGGAGTGGGAGCAATAAACACCATATATTTT. Amino acid sequence: CASSLGVGAINTIYF.

The V call is TRBV28, the J call TRBJ2-7, with D possibly being TRBD1 (6 bases). Trimming pared 5 bases from V and 1 base from J, leaving 15 bases between. The CDR3 totals 15 residues. Germline V gene data show CDR1 as MDHEN and CDR2 as SYDVKM. CDR3 sequence (DNA): TGTGCCAGCAGTCCCGGGACAACCTTTTCCTACGAGCAGTACTTC. Translation: CASSPGTTFSYEQYF.

The rearrangement uses TRBV18 and TRBJ2-5, with D maybe TRBD1 (6 bases). This CDR3 contains 13 residues. Trimming pared 4 bases from V and 4 bases from J, leaving 10 bases between. Germline V gene sequence: CDR1 KGHSH, CDR2 LQKENI. The CDR3 DNA is TGTGCCAGCTCACTACAGGGAAGAGAGACCCAGTACTTC. Residues: CASSLQGRETQYF.

The chain has TRBV14 and TRBJ2-3; no reliable D call. CDR3 size: 11 residues. CDR1 is SGHDN and CDR2 is FVKESK in the germline V gene. Trimming left V 5 bases short and J 7 bases short, with 7 bases between. This CDR3 reads CASSALNTQYF. The CDR3 DNA follows: TGTGCCAGCAGCGCGCTGAATACGCAGTATTTT. Complete variable domain (other parts from reference TRBV14 and TRBJ2-3): EAGVTQFPSHSVIEKGQTVTLRCDPISGHDNLYWYRRVMGKEIKFLLHFVKESKQDESGMPNNRFLAERTGGTYSTLKVQPAELEDSGVYFCASSALNTQYFGPGTRLTVL.

The chain has TRBV7-2 and TRBJ2-3, with 7 bases identical to TRBD2. The CDR3 is made up of 14 amino acids. The V gene's germline CDR1 is SGHTA and CDR2 FQGNSA. Trimming at V came to 0 bases and at J to 4 bases, leaving 1 base not matched to a gene. This CDR3 is CASSLAGGADTQYF. The CDR3 coding sequence is TGTGCCAGCAGCTTAGCGGGGGGGGCAGATACGCAGTATTTT.

The rearrangement links TRBV7-9 to TRBJ1-2; D is possibly TRBD1 (6 bases). Germline-derived CDR1 and CDR2 are SEHNR and FQNEAQ (reference sequence). V was pared by 3 bases and J by 1 base, with 9 bases between. This CDR3 comprises 14 residues. The CDR3 DNA follows: TGTGCCAGCAGCTTGGACAGTTTTAACTATGGCTACACCTTC. Its translation is CASSLDSFNYGYTF.